Below are 14 T cell receptor beta chains sequenced from a single sample in a study of identical twins. TCRdb independently ran MiXCR on the 5' RACE reads; one entry per CDR3 protein. Found here are hundreds of thousands of distinct CDR3 sequences, around 10% of them singletons; the top ten hold 4.5% to 5.5%. What was sequenced was memory (CD45RO+) T cells sorted from blood. The source of these receptors is a woman younger than 35 in good health.

V is TRBV25-1 and J is TRBJ2-7, with 9 bases fitting TRBD1. Germline V gene sequence: CDR1 MGHDK, CDR2 SYGVNS. The ends lost 5 bases at V and 3 bases at J; junction bases unmatched: 11. This CDR3 has 16 residues. In DNA form, the CDR3 reads TGTGCCAGCAGTAGACTACCGGGACAGGGTAACTACGAGCAGTACTTC. Its translation: CASSRLPGQGNYEQYF.

V usage is TRBV7-9 and J usage is TRBJ2-3; D is uncertain. Germline CDR1 reads SEHNR; CDR2 reads FQNEAQ (reference sequence). Trimming stripped 0 bases from V and 1 base from J, with 14 bases between. The CDR3 totals 17 residues. CDR3 sequence: CASSLAVASLRTDTQYF. In nucleotides, the CDR3 is TGTGCCAGCAGCTTAGCAGTGGCAAGTCTCCGCACAGATACGCAGTATTTT.

This clonotype was picked up a small number of times. The chain carries TRBV10-3 and TRBJ2-3; 10 bases are a match to TRBD2. The CDR3 extends over 14 amino acids. Germline lookup yields CDR1 ENHRY and CDR2 SYGVKD. Germline trimming cut 5 bases from V and 4 bases from J; bases unmatched to any gene: 3. CDR3 nucleotide sequence: TGTGCCATCAGTAGCGGGAGGGCCTCAGATACGCAGTATTTT. It translates to CAISSGRASDTQYF.

This clonotype turned up a few times. This chain uses TRBV2 with TRBJ1-1; 7 positions match TRBD1. V was pared by 6 bases and J by 6 bases, with 1 base of the junction left unmatched. Looked up from germline, CDR1 is SNHLY and CDR2 is FYNNEI. The CDR3 contains 11 residues. The CDR3: CASRGTAEAFF. The DNA for the CDR3 is TGTGCCAGCAGGGGGACAGCTGAAGCTTTCTTT.

This clonotype was seen repeatedly, ten times or more. V and J are TRBV5-6 and TRBJ1-5; D gene ambiguous. The CDR3 extends over 14 amino acids. Germline CDR1 is SGHDT and CDR2 is YYEEEE. V was clipped by 1 base and J by 1 base, with 6 bases between them. DNA of the CDR3: TGTGCCAGCAGCTTGTTAGGAAGCAATCAGCCCCAGCATTTT. This encodes CASSLLGSNQPQHF.

This clonotype has more than one count but fewer than ten. The rearrangement joins TRBV7-2 to TRBJ2-5; TRBD1 or TRBD2 may be the D gene (5 bases each). Germline V lookup: CDR1 SGHTA, CDR2 FQGNSA. Trimming shortened V by 5 bases and J by 1 base, and 14 bases separated the two germline ends. This CDR3 is 15 amino acids long. In DNA form, the CDR3 reads TGTGCCAGCAGCCCTTACTCCGGGACCCAAGAGACCCAGTACTTC. It encodes CASSPYSGTQETQYF.

Many counts were recorded for this clonotype. V usage is TRBV12-3 or TRBV12-4 and J usage is TRBJ1-1, with D possibly being TRBD1 (6 bases). The CDR3 has 14 amino acids. V lost 3 bases and J 7 bases, leaving 15 bases between the germline ends. CDR3 loop: CASSFWGGGREAFF. The CDR3 nucleotides are TGTGCCAGCAGTTTTTGGGGGGGCGGCCGTGAAGCTTTCTTT.

The rearrangement joins TRBV5-1 to TRBJ2-3, with 9 bases that match TRBD2. Germline V lookup: CDR1 SGHRS, CDR2 YFSETQ. V was pared by 1 base and J by 2 bases, with 11 bases of the junction left unmatched. CDR3 size: 18 residues. CDR3 residues: CASSLFSGGVSITDTQYF. DNA for the CDR3: TGCGCCAGCAGCTTGTTTAGCGGGGGCGTTTCTATCACAGATACGCAGTATTTT.

This clonotype was seen repeatedly, ten times or more. This chain uses TRBV12-3 or TRBV12-4 with TRBJ1-2; the D is unclear. V was trimmed by 9 bases and J by 8 bases, leaving 16 bases between them. CDR3 length: 12 residues. As DNA, the CDR3 is TGTGCCAGTGGGCGGGAGTTCGGGGGCTACACCTTC. It encodes CASGREFGGYTF.

This clonotype showed up just a few times. This rearrangement joins TRBV2 to TRBJ2-7; 7 bases are a match to TRBD2. Unmatched junction bases numbered 9, after V lost 7 bases and J lost 3 bases. CDR1 SNHLY and CDR2 FYNNEI come from the germline V gene. The CDR3 consists of 14 residues. The CDR3 DNA follows: TGTGCCAGCAAACGGCTAGCGGCGAACTACGAGCAGTACTTC. Protein: CASKRLAANYEQYF.

This clonotype was counted at least ten times. This chain links TRBV6-5 with TRBJ2-7; D unresolved. The V gene's germline CDR1 is MNHEY and CDR2 SVGAGI. The V end was cut by 6 bases, the J end by 4 bases, with 7 bases between. The CDR3 runs 11 residues. DNA of the CDR3: TGTGCCAGCAGCGACCGATACGAGCAGTACTTC. Its translation: CASSDRYEQYF.

In this sample, this clonotype turned up many times. The genes are TRBV27 and TRBJ2-3; 13 nucleotides agree with TRBD2. Trimming took 6 bases from V and 7 from J; bases not matched to a gene: 4. This CDR3 is built from 14 residues. Germline CDR1 and CDR2: MNHEY and SMNVEV (reference sequence). The CDR3 region has the DNA TGTGCCAGCAGGGGACTAGCGGGGCTTCATACGCAGTATTTT. Translating gives CASRGLAGLHTQYF.

The chain uses TRBV3-1 and TRBJ2-7; 11 positions match TRBD2. J was trimmed by 3 bases and V by 0 bases; bases with no gene match: 4. From germline, CDR1 is LGHDT and CDR2 YNNKEL (reference sequence). The CDR3 has 16 residues. CDR3 in amino acids: CASSQDITSGSYEQYF. As DNA, the CDR3 is TGTGCCAGCAGCCAAGATATTACTAGCGGGAGCTACGAGCAGTACTTC.

This clonotype was seen only a few times. The V and J genes are TRBV24-1 and TRBJ2-5, with D maybe TRBD1 (5 bases). The V and J ends lost 4 bases and 8 bases respectively, with 22 bases between them. This CDR3 contains 16 residues. Germline V gene lookup returns CDR1 KGHDR and CDR2 SFDVKD. The CDR3 sequence: CATSDPTPWGKSTQYF. CDR3 DNA sequence: TGTGCCACCAGTGACCCGACCCCCTGGGGCAAGAGTACCCAGTACTTC.